The 19 T cell receptor beta chains in this list originate from one sample, sequenced in a study of cytomegalovirus exposure and HLA in healthy donors. Primers included in the PCR were 60 Vbeta and 13 Jbeta primers. The protocol was immunoSEQ multiplex PCR, while the TCRdb copy is restricted to in-frame clones and leaves out a portion. The table includes some 130,000 clones, 60% to 80% detected once. Sequencing was done on a sample of PBMCs. Source of these receptors: a female donor in good health and CMV-seronegative.

This clone was counted only a few times. The chain combines TRBV5-1 with TRBJ2-7; 7 bases map to TRBD1. With V trimmed by 4 bases and J by 0 bases, 7 bases remained unmatched. CDR3 length equals 15 residues. Germline values: CDR1 SGHRS, CDR2 YFSETQ. The CDR3 loop is CASSHGDSSSYEQYF. CDR3 coding DNA: TGCGCCAGCAGCCACGGGGACAGCAGCTCCTACGAGCAGTACTTC.

The CDR3 DNA follows: TGTGCCAGCAGCGTTACGGGACACCTTAACTATGGCTACACCTTC. As protein: CASSVTGHLNYGYTF. The chain combines TRBV5-8 with TRBJ1-2, with TRBD1 as a possible D gene (6 bases). Trimming left V 4 bases short and J 1 base short, with 14 bases between. Germline CDR1 is SGHTS and CDR2 is YDEGEE. The CDR3 runs 15 residues.

The rearrangement links TRBV5-5 to TRBJ2-7; the match to TRBD1 covers 8 bases. The length of the CDR3 is 15 residues. V lost 1 base and J lost 4; bases outside the gene matches: 7. The germline V gene has CDR1 SGHKS and CDR2 YYEKEE (reference sequence). For the CDR3, the DNA is TGTGCCAGCAGCTTGACCGGGACAGGCTGGTACGAGCAGTACTTC. Translated: CASSLTGTGWYEQYF.

The chain combines TRBV5-5 with TRBJ1-1, with a possible D match to TRBD1 (6 bases). Germline values: CDR1 SGHKS, CDR2 YYEKEE (reference sequence). Trimming cost V 0 bases and J 10 bases, with 13 bases left between them. CDR3 length: 13 residues. DNA of the CDR3: TGTGCCAGCAGCTTGGAACAGGGCCTTGGAGCTTTCTTT. Its protein is CASSLEQGLGAFF.

The V and J genes are TRBV13 and TRBJ2-7; a weak D match, TRBD1 (6 bases). CDR1 is PRHDT, CDR2 FYEKMQ, per germline (reference sequence). The V end lost 2 bases, the J end lost 3 bases, and 14 bases lay between the germline ends. The CDR3 loop spans 15 amino acids. The CDR3 region is CASSLPSRGDYEQYF. The CDR3 nucleotides read TGTGCCAGCAGCTTACCTTCCAGGGGAGACTACGAGCAGTACTTC.

The rearrangement uses TRBV7-6 and TRBJ1-1; 10 bases match TRBD1. Germline V lookup: CDR1 SGHVS, CDR2 FNYEAQ. V lost 3 bases and J lost 9; bases outside the gene matches: 4. This CDR3 has 13 residues. The CDR3 DNA follows: TGTGCCAGCAGCTTGGGGGACAGGGGAAAAGCTTTCTTT. It is translated as CASSLGDRGKAFF.

This clone was seen only once. This sequence joins TRBV4-3 and TRBJ2-3; D may be TRBD2 (6 bases). CDR1 is LGHNA and CDR2 is YSLEER in the germline V gene. This CDR3 contains 13 residues. V was cut by 3 bases and J by 6 bases, with 10 bases left in between. CDR3 sequence reads: CASSQDRGDTQYF. The DNA of the CDR3 is TGCGCCAGCAGCCAGGACCGGGGGGATACGCAGTATTTT.

The rearrangement joins TRBV6-6 to TRBJ1-5, with TRBD1 matching 9 bases. The V and J ends lost 6 bases and 6 bases, in that order; junction bases with no gene match: 12. CDR3 length equals 16 residues. CDR1 and CDR2 from the germline V gene are MNHNY and SVGAGI (reference sequence). CDR3 coding DNA: TGTGCCAGCAGCCATGGGGGACAGGGTGCGTTTCAGCCCCAGCATTTT. This codes for CASSHGGQGAFQPQHF.

The V gene is TRBV13, the J gene TRBJ2-5; D might be TRBD2 (5 bases). The length of the CDR3 is 14 residues. Looked up from germline, CDR1 is PRHDT and CDR2 is FYEKMQ (reference sequence). V was pared by 5 bases and J by 9 bases, with 19 bases between. As DNA, the CDR3 is TGTGCCAGCAGCCCTGGGGTCCGGGATCGGGCCCAGTACTTC. This sequence encodes CASSPGVRDRAQYF.

V gene TRBV2 combines with J gene TRBJ1-5, with D unclear. This CDR3 spans 13 amino acids. Germline V gives CDR1 SNHLY, CDR2 FYNNEI. V was clipped by 10 bases and J by 6 bases, with 16 bases between them. The CDR3 DNA sequence: TGTGCCACATCTCCAGCGGCGGGTCAGCCCCAGCATTTT. Amino acid sequence: CATSPAAGQPQHF.

The chain employs TRBV4-2 and TRBJ2-7; 11 nucleotides align to TRBD2. This CDR3 contains 18 residues. Germline V gives CDR1 LGHNA, CDR2 YNFKEQ. The V gene end was trimmed by 0 bases and the J gene end by 1 base; junction bases not matched to a gene: 8. CDR3: CASSQERGTSGASYEQYF. DNA of the CDR3: TGTGCCAGCAGCCAAGAGAGAGGGACTAGCGGAGCTTCCTACGAGCAGTACTTC.

The V gene is TRBV4-1, the J gene TRBJ2-7; 9 bases agree with TRBD1. The J segment lost 5 bases and the V segment lost 2 bases, leaving 13 bases of the junction unmatched. The CDR3 loop spans 17 amino acids. CDR1 MGHRA and CDR2 YSYEKL come from the germline V gene. CDR3 nucleotide sequence: TGCGCCAGCAGCCAAAGTTGGGCCGGGACAGGGAGCGACGAGCAGTACTTC. It yields the protein CASSQSWAGTGSDEQYF.

The V call is TRBV4-3, the J call TRBJ2-2, with D perhaps TRBD2 (6 bases). The V end lost 0 bases, the J end lost 9 bases, and 11 bases lay between the germline ends. This CDR3 has 14 residues. Germline V CDR1 and CDR2: LGHNA, YSLEER. The CDR3 here is CASSQDFGSRELFF. The CDR3 DNA follows: TGCGCCAGCAGCCAAGATTTCGGGAGCCGGGAGCTGTTTTTT.

This clone showed up just a few times. The chain combines TRBV7-2 with TRBJ1-4, with TRBD1 matching over 8 bases. The V and J ends lost 2 bases and 8 bases, in that order; junction bases with no gene match: 7. Germline CDR1 is SGHTA and CDR2 is FQGNSA. The CDR3 consists of 15 residues. CDR3 protein: CASSLIQGAVEKLFF. CDR3 nucleotide sequence: TGTGCCAGCAGCTTAATTCAGGGGGCGGTCGAAAAACTGTTTTTT.

The chain links TRBV7-6 to TRBJ2-7; D possibly corresponds to TRBD1 (6 bases). The CDR3 length is 16 residues. Germline V gene data show CDR1 as SGHVS and CDR2 as FNYEAQ. V was trimmed by 5 bases and J by 2 bases, leaving 19 bases between them. CDR3: CASSPTGQHLPYEQYF. CDR3 nucleotide sequence: TGTGCCAGCAGCCCGACAGGTCAACACCTCCCCTACGAGCAGTACTTC. The full variable domain, rest sourced from reference TRBV7-6 and TRBJ2-7, is GAGVSQSPRYKVTKRGQDVALRCDPISGHVSLYWYRQALGQGPEFLTYFNYEAQQDKSGLPNDRFSAERPEGSISTLTIQRTEQRDSAMYRCASSPTGQHLPYEQYFGPGTRLTVT.

This clone showed up just once. The chain couples TRBV7-9 to TRBJ2-2; D is ambiguous. This CDR3 comprises 15 residues. Germline assignment: CDR1 SEHNR and CDR2 FQNEAQ (reference sequence). Trimming left V 2 bases short and J 4 bases short, with 11 bases between. The CDR3 DNA reads as TGTGCCAGCAGCTTATTTTCGCCCGGCACCGGGGAGCTGTTTTTT. It specifies CASSLFSPGTGELFF.

The V gene is TRBV9, the J gene TRBJ2-3, with 12 positions matching TRBD2. V gave up 4 bases and J gave up 4 bases; unmatched junction bases: 10. The germline V gene has CDR1 SGDLS and CDR2 YYNGEE. The CDR3 runs to 17 residues. CDR3 residues: CASSPTGLAGNSDTQYF. The CDR3 DNA reads TGTGCCAGCAGCCCGACCGGACTAGCGGGAAACTCAGATACGCAGTATTTT.

This clone was counted between two and nine times. The gene calls are TRBV6-1 and TRBJ2-7; TRBD1 matches 8 bases. J gave up 3 bases and V 4 bases, and 2 bases lay outside the gene matches. This CDR3 region has 13 residues. Germline loops: CDR1 MNHNS, CDR2 SASEGT. CDR3 DNA: TGTGCCAGCAGTGTTGACAGGGGCTACGAGCAGTACTTC. Translating gives CASSVDRGYEQYF.

The chain joins TRBV14 to TRBJ1-1; D not certain. V lost 2 bases and J lost 4, with 14 bases in between. This CDR3 is built from 15 residues. The germline CDR1 and CDR2 sequences are SGHDN and FVKESK. The chain's CDR3 is CASSQSEVSSTEAFF. CDR3 sequence (DNA): TGTGCCAGCAGCCAAAGTGAGGTGTCGAGCACTGAAGCTTTCTTT.